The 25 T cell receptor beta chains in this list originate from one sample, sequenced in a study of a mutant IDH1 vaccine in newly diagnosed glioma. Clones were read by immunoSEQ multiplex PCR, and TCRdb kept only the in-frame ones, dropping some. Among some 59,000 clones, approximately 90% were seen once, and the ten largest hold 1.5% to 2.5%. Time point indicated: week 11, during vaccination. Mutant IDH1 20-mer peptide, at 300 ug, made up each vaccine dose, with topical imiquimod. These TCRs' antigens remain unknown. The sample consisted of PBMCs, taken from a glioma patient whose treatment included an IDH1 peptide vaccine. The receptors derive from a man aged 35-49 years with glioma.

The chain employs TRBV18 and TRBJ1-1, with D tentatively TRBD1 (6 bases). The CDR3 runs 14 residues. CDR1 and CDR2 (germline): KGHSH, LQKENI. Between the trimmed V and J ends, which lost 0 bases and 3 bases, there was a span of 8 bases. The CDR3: CASSPPRGDTEAFF. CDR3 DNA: TGTGCCAGCTCACCACCCAGGGGAGACACTGAAGCTTTCTTT.

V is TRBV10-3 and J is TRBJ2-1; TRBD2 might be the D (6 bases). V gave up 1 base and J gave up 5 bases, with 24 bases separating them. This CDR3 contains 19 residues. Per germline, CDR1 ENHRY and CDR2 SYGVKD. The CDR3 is CAISEYNTGDAGTHNEQFF. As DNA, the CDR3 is TGTGCCATCAGTGAGTATAACACGGGGGACGCTGGGACCCACAATGAGCAGTTCTTC.

The DNA of the CDR3 is TGTGCCAGCTCAGCGGGGGAAGGGGAGCAGTACGTC. Residues: CASSAGEGEQYV. V and J are TRBV18 and TRBJ2-7, with 7 bases matching TRBD2. V lost 5 bases, J lost 7 bases, and 5 bases stayed unmatched. The CDR3 length is 12 residues. CDR1 KGHSH and CDR2 LQKENI come from the germline V gene.

The CDR3: CASSPRTHQETQYF. The CDR3 DNA sequence: TGTGCCAGCAGCCCTCGGACGCATCAAGAGACCCAGTACTTC. The rearrangement uses TRBV9 and TRBJ2-5, with no clear D. The germline V and J ends were trimmed by 4 bases and 2 bases, with 12 bases remaining between them. The CDR3 spans 14 residues. CDR1 is SGDLS, CDR2 YYNGEE, per germline.

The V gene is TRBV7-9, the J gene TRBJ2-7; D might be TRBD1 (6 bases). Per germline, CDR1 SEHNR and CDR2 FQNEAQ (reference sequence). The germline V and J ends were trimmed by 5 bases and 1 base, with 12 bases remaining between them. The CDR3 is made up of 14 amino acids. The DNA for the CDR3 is TGTGCCAGCAGCGGGTTAGGGGGATCCTACGAGCAGTACTTC. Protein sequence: CASSGLGGSYEQYF.

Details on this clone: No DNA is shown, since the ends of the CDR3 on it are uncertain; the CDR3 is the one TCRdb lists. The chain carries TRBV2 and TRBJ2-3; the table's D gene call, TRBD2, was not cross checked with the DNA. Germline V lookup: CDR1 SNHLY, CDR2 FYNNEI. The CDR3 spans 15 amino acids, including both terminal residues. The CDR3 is CASSSSGLGTDTQYF.

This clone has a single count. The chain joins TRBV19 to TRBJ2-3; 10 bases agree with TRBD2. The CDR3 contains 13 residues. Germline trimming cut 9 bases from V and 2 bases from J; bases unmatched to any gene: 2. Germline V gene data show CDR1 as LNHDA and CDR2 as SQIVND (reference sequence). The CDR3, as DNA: TGTGCCAGCGGACTAGCGGACACAGATACGCAGTATTTT. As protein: CASGLADTDTQYF.

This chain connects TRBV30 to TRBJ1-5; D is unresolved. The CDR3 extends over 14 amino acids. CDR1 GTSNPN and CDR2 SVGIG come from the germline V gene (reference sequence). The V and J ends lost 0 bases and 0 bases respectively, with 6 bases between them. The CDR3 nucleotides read TGTGCCTGGAGTGTACACATTAGCAATCAGCCCCAGCATTTT. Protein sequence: CAWSVHISNQPQHF.

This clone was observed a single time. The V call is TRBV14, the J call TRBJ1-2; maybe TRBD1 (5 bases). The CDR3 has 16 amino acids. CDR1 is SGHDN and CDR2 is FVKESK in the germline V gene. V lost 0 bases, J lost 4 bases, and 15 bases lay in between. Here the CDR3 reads CASSQDPPPGRYGYTF. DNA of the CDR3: TGTGCCAGCAGCCAAGATCCTCCCCCAGGGCGCTATGGCTACACCTTC.

CDR3 in DNA: TGTGCCAGCAGTTTAACCCCCCCCTGTGACAGGGGAATATGGGTGTCACCCCTCCACTTT. It codes for CASSLTPPCDRGIWVSPLHF. The chain joins TRBV27 to TRBJ1-6; 8 bases align to TRBD1. CDR3 size: 20 residues. The V gene end was trimmed by 2 bases and the J gene end by 10 bases; junction bases not matched to a gene: 22. Germline loops: CDR1 MNHEY, CDR2 SMNVEV (reference sequence).

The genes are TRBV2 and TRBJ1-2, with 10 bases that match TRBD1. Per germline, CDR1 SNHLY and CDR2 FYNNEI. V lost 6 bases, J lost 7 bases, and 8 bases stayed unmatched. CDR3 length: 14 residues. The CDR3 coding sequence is TGTGCCAGCAGCGGAGACAGGGGGCTCGGTGGCTACACCTTC. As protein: CASSGDRGLGGYTF.

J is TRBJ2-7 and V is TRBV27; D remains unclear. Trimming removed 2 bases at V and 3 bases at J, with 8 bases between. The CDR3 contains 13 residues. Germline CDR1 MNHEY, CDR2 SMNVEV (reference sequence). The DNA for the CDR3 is TGTGCCAGCAGTTTAAGTCCCGTCTACGAGCAGTACTTC. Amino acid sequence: CASSLSPVYEQYF.

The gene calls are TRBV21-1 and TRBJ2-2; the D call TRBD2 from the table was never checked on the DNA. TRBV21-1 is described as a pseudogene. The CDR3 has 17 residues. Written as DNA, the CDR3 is TGTGCCAGCCCCCTAGGGGGGGCGGGAGAAAACACCGGGGAGCTGTTTTTT. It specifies CASPLGGAGENTGELFF.

This CDR3 reads CASSEAIYGTGELFF. The CDR3 DNA sequence: TGCGCCAGCAGCGAAGCAATATACGGGACGGGGGAGCTGTTTTTT. The V call is TRBV5-1, the J call TRBJ2-2; D possibly uses TRBD1 or TRBD2 (5 bases each). With 4 bases removed from V and 8 bases from J, the gap between germline ends came to 18 bases. The germline gives CDR1 SGHRS, CDR2 YFSETQ. The CDR3 has 15 residues.

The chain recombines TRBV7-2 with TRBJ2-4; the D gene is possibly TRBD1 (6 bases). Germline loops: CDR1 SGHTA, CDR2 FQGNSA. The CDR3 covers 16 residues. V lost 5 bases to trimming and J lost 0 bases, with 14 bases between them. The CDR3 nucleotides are TGTGCCAGCAGCCCCGGACAGATACTAGCCAAAAACATTCAGTACTTC. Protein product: CASSPGQILAKNIQYF.

CDR3 sequence: CASSLLGEKLFF. The CDR3 bases are TGTGCCAGCAGCTTACTTGGTGAAAAACTGTTTTTT. The J gene is TRBJ1-4, the V gene TRBV7-9; D unclear. The CDR3 runs to 12 residues. V dropped 2 bases and J dropped 7 bases, with 5 bases sitting between them. Germline CDR1 SEHNR, CDR2 FQNEAQ (reference sequence).

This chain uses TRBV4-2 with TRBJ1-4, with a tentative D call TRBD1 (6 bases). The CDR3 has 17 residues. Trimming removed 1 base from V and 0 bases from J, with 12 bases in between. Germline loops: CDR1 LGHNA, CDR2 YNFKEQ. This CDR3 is CASSQGPGAATNEKLFF. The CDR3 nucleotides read TGTGCCAGCAGCCAAGGCCCGGGGGCAGCAACTAATGAAAAACTGTTTTTT.

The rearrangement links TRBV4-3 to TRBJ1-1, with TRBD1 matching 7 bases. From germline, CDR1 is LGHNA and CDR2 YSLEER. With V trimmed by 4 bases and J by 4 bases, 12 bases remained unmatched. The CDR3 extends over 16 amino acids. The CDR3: CASSLTYRGLGTEAFF. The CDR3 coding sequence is TGCGCCAGCAGCCTAACCTACAGGGGTTTGGGCACTGAAGCTTTCTTT.

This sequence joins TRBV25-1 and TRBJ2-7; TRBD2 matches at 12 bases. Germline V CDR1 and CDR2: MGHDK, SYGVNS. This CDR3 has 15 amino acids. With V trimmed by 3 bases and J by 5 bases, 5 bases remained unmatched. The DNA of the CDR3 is TGTGCCAGCAGTGAGACTAGCGGGAGCGGCCACGAGCAGTACTTC. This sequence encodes CASSETSGSGHEQYF.

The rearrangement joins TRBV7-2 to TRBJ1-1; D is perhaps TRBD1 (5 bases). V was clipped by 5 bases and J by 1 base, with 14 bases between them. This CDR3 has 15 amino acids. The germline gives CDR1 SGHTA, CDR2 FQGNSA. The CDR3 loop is CASSPQQVGNTEAFF. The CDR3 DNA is TGTGCCAGCAGCCCGCAACAGGTTGGGAACACTGAAGCTTTCTTT.

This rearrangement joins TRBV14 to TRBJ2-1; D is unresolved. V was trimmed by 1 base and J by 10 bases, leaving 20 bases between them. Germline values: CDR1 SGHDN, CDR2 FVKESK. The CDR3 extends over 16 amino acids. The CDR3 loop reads CASSQGFVIGLEEQFF. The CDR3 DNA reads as TGTGCCAGCAGCCAAGGCTTCGTGATAGGGCTCGAGGAGCAGTTCTTC.

The CDR3: CASSFWGASGNTIYF. CDR3 coding DNA: TGTGCCAGCAGCTTCTGGGGGGCCTCTGGAAACACCATATATTTT. This chain joins TRBV5-5 and TRBJ1-3; weak D call: TRBD1 (6 bases). V was shortened by 2 bases and J by 0 bases, with 9 bases between the two germline ends. Germline V CDR1 and CDR2: SGHKS, YYEKEE (reference sequence). This CDR3 contains 15 residues.

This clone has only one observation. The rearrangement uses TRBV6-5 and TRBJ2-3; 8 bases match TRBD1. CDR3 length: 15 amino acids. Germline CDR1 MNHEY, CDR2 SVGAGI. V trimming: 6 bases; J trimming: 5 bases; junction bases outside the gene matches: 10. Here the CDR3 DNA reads TGTGCCAGCAGCCCGACAGGGGTTCTCGGAGATACGCAGTATTTT. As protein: CASSPTGVLGDTQYF.

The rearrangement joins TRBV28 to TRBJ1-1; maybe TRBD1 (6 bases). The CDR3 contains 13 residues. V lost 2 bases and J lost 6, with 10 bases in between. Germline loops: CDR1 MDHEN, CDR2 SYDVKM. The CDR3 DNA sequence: TGTGCCAGCAGTTTAATTAGGGGGGCTGAAGCTTTCTTT. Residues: CASSLIRGAEAFF.

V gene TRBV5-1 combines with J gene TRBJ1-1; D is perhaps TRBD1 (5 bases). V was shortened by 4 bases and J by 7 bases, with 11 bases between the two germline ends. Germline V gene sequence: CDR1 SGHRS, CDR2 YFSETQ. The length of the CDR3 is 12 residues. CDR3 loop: CASSRDGNEAFF. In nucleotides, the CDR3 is TGCGCCAGCAGCAGGGACGGAAATGAAGCTTTCTTT.